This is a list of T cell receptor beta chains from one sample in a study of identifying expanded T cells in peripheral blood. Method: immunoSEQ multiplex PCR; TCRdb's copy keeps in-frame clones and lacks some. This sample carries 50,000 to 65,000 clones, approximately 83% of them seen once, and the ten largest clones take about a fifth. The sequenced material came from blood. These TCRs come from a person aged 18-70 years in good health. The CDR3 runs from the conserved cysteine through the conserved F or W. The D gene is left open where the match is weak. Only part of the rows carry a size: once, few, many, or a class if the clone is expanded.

CDR3 protein: CASSLRAGGISYNEQFF
CDR3 DNA: TGTGCCAGCAGCCTAAGAGCGGGGGGAATCTCCTACAATGAGCAGTTCTTC
J gene: TRBJ2-1
D gene: TRBD2
V gene: TRBV7-9
clone size: once

CDR3 protein: CASSPDRRNTGELFF
CDR3 DNA: TGCGCCAGCAGCCCGGACAGGAGGAACACCGGGGAGCTGTTTTTT
J gene: TRBJ2-2
D gene: TRBD1
V gene: TRBV5-1
clone size: NA

CDR3 protein: CASSMSGGLDGYTF
CDR3 DNA: TGCGCCAGCAGCATGTCCGGGGGACTCGATGGCTACACCTTC
J gene: TRBJ1-2
D gene: NA
V gene: TRBV5-1
clone size: NA

CDR3 protein: CASRLAGGGDTQYF
CDR3 DNA: TGTGCCAGCAGATTAGCGGGGGGAGGGGATACGCAGTATTTT
J gene: TRBJ2-3
D gene: TRBD2
V gene: TRBV2
clone size: NA

CDR3 protein: CASSLLGRKETQYF
CDR3 DNA: TGTGCCAGCAGCTTATTGGGCCGTAAAGAGACCCAGTACTTC
J gene: TRBJ2-5
D gene: NA
V gene: TRBV7-8
clone size: NA

CDR3 protein: CASSLDPTGGYTF
CDR3 DNA: TGTGCCAGCAGCCTAGACCCCACCGGGGGCTACACCTTC
J gene: TRBJ1-2
D gene: NA
V gene: TRBV9
clone size: NA

CDR3 protein: CASSIDGTSGFTDTQYF
CDR3 DNA: TGTGCCAGTAGTATAGATGGGACTAGCGGTTTCACAGATACGCAGTATTTT
J gene: TRBJ2-3
D gene: TRBD2
V gene: TRBV19
clone size: NA

CDR3 protein: CASLPGLAGITDTQYF
CDR3 DNA: TGTGCAAGTCTTCCGGGACTAGCGGGAATCACAGATACGCAGTATTTT
J gene: TRBJ2-3
D gene: NA
V gene: TRBV12-2
clone size: NA

CDR3 protein: CASSRDRMDAGYTF
CDR3 DNA: TGTGCCAGCAGCCGGGACAGAATGGACGCGGGCTACACCTTC
J gene: TRBJ1-2
D gene: TRBD1
V gene: TRBV5-4
clone size: NA

CDR3 protein: CASSPERQSFRELFF
CDR3 DNA: TGCGCCAGCAGCCCAGAACGACAGAGTTTCCGGGAGCTGTTTTTT
J gene: TRBJ2-2
D gene: NA
V gene: TRBV4-1
clone size: NA

CDR3 protein: CASRDTSSYEQYF
CDR3 DNA: TGTGCCAGCAGGGACACAAGCTCCTACGAGCAGTACTTC
J gene: TRBJ2-7
D gene: NA
V gene: TRBV6-1
clone size: NA

CDR3 protein: CASTDIGTGQYF
CDR3 DNA: TGTGCCAGCACTGACATCGGGACTGGGCAGTACTTC
J gene: TRBJ2-7
D gene: NA
V gene: TRBV6-1
clone size: NA

CDR3 protein: CASRGVGEQYF
CDR3 DNA: TGTGCCAGCCGGGGGGTCGGGGAGCAGTACTTC
J gene: TRBJ2-7
D gene: TRBD2
V gene: TRBV11-3
clone size: NA

CDR3 protein: CASSSQTPYNEQFF
CDR3 DNA: TGTGCCAGTAGTTCGCAGACCCCATACAATGAGCAGTTCTTC
J gene: TRBJ2-1
D gene: NA
V gene: TRBV19
clone size: NA

CDR3 protein: CASSQENHHEQFF
CDR3 DNA: TGTGCCAGCAGCCAAGAGAATCACCATGAGCAGTTCTTC
J gene: TRBJ2-1
D gene: NA
V gene: TRBV14
clone size: NA

CDR3 protein: CASSQERQGTYEQYF
CDR3 DNA: TGCGCCAGCAGCCAAGAAAGACAGGGTACCTACGAGCAGTACTTC
J gene: TRBJ2-7
D gene: TRBD1
V gene: TRBV4-3
clone size: NA